One and the same sample provided the 3 T cell receptor beta chains below, sequenced in a study of cytomegalovirus exposure and HLA in healthy donors. PCR employed 60 Vbeta and 13 Jbeta primers. Only in-frame clones appear in the TCRdb table, and some are missing; sequencing was by immunoSEQ multiplex PCR. This table holds about 97,000 clones, around three quarters found once. Sequencing was done on a sample of PBMCs. These receptors originate from a male donor in good health and CMV-seropositive.

The chain employs TRBV7-9 and TRBJ1-1; the D gene is possibly TRBD1 (5 bases). The CDR3 contains 16 residues. Germline CDR1 reads SEHNR; CDR2 reads FQNEAQ (reference sequence). V was pared by 1 base and J by 5 bases, with 17 bases between. CDR3: CASSLGGRVRGTEAFF. CDR3 coding DNA: TGTGCCAGCAGCTTAGGGGGCAGGGTGCGGGGGACTGAAGCTTTCTTT. The complete variable domain, with remaining parts taken from reference TRBV7-9 and TRBJ1-1, reads DTGVSQNPRHKITKRGQNVTFRCDPISEHNRLYWYRQTLGQGPEFLTYFQNEAQLEKSRLLSDRFSAERPKGSFSTLEIQRTEQGDSAMYLCASSLGGRVRGTEAFFGQGTRLTVV.

The genes are TRBV5-1 and TRBJ2-7, with a tentative D call TRBD2 (5 bases). Trimming shortened V by 0 bases and J by 0 bases, and 13 bases separated the two germline ends. There are 16 residues in the CDR3. Germline CDR1 reads SGHRS; CDR2 reads YFSETQ. Here the CDR3 reads CASSLAPQAGSYEQYF. CDR3 nucleotide sequence: TGCGCCAGCAGCTTGGCCCCGCAGGCGGGCTCCTACGAGCAGTACTTC.

The genes are TRBV30 and TRBJ1-2; a possible D gene is TRBD1 (6 bases). Germline V gene data show CDR1 as GTSNPN and CDR2 as SVGIG (reference sequence). The CDR3 has 14 residues. Trimming cost V 5 bases and J 0 bases, with 13 bases left between them. CDR3 in DNA: TGTGCCTGGGGGTACAGGGTCCCTAACTATGGCTACACCTTC. It yields the protein CAWGYRVPNYGYTF.